This TCR beta chain was identified during a study of blood T cell repertoires in COVID-19. The repertoire was sequenced with immunoSEQ multiplex PCR; TCRdb's copy has only in-frame clones and lacks some. The data contain approximately 220,000 clones, 85% to 90% of them singletons. This clone was recorded only once. All enrollees were about 18 to 89 years old and from 20 to 25 US areas. Germline V gene data show CDR1 as KGHSH and CDR2 as LQKENI. The CDR3 has 16 residues. Trimming removed 1 base at V and 0 bases at J, with 12 bases between. Sample: PBMCs or T cells enriched from blood (not recorded which). The TCR originated in a man aged 30 to 39 who had recovered from COVID-19. The chain carries TRBV18 and TRBJ1-1, with a possible D match to TRBD1 (6 bases). CDR3 coding DNA: TGTGCCAGCTCACCACTAGTTAGGGACATGAACACTGAAGCTTTCTTT. Protein product: CASSPLVRDMNTEAFF. Together with reference TRBV18 and TRBJ1-1, the CDR3 gives the full variable domain: NAGVMQNPRHLVRRRGQEARLRCSPMKGHSHVYWYRQLPEEGLKFMVYLQKENIIDESGMPKERFSAEFPKEGPSILRIQQVVRGDSAAYFCASSPLVRDMNTEAFFGQGTRLTVV.